This T cell receptor beta chain originates from a study of response to subunit inactivated influenza vaccine. Each CDR3 protein is one row after TCRdb ran MiXCR on the RT-PCR reads. The sample carries about 650,000 distinct CDR3 sequences, 15% to 17% recorded once. V dropped 6 bases and J dropped 1 base, with 12 bases sitting between them. Germline CDR1 and CDR2: MDHEN and SYDVKM. The CDR3 contains 14 residues. Many counts were recorded for this clonotype. Its target is not known. Study conclusions and caveats: After each seasonal influenza vaccination, few new T cells are recruited, the authors suggested.

V gene TRBV28 combines with J gene TRBJ2-5, with D perhaps matching TRBD1 (5 bases). The input for sequencing was PBMCs from blood, taken about 11 days after vaccination. The source of this sequence is a man aged 45-65 years who received an inactivated influenza vaccine. CDR3 region: CASRPQGTQETQYF. DNA for the CDR3: TGTGCCAGCAGGCCCCAGGGAACCCAAGAGACCCAGTACTTC.